This T cell receptor beta chain was captured by sequencing in a study of cytomegalovirus exposure and HLA in healthy donors. Study-level results: V- and J-gene trimming of TCR beta was linked (in a later analysis) to a missense DCLRE1C variant. The study dropped some indistinguishable V segments, TRBV6-2 and TRBV6-3 among them.

Comment on this clone: Its target is unknown.

This CDR3 has 17 residues. Germline CDR1 reads MGHRA; CDR2 reads YSYEKL. Between the trimmed V and J ends, which lost 0 bases and 0 bases, there was a span of 12 bases. Researchers ran the PCR with 60 Vbeta and 13 Jbeta primers. Assay used: immunoSEQ multiplex PCR; TCRdb lists only in-frame clones, some missing. The sample holds some 55,000 clones. The TCR originated in a woman aged 35 to 49 in good health and CMV-seronegative. The V call is TRBV4-1, the J call TRBJ1-5; D gene uncertain. Source material: PBMCs. CDR3 DNA sequence: TGCGCCAGCAGCCAAGAGGCAGGAGGCTATAGCAATCAGCCCCAGCATTTT. Translation: CASSQEAGGYSNQPQHF.